Included here is one T cell receptor beta chain sequence, with context. The antigen this receptor binds is unknown. Per-base quality was not reported, and no clone a single base away is much larger than it. Participants in the prospective study were enrolled through a virtual design, were aged roughly 18 to 100 years, and lived in some 24 United States geographic areas. To assign participants to cohorts, the prospective study relied on clinical history that participants themselves reported in a screening survey and a study questionnaire. Exposed participants had been in contact, within 2 weeks of entering the study, with a person who had a PCR-confirmed or clinician-diagnosed case of COVID-19. Each participant in the prospective study had whole blood, serum and a nasopharyngeal or oropharyngeal swab collected by mobile phlebotomists. Over an approximately two-month period, participants in the prospective study had the option of providing additional blood draws and questionnaires. Before DNA extraction, blood samples from the prospective study were shipped at room temperature or frozen.

This sample is part of a study of blood T cell repertoires in COVID-19 (TCRdb year 2020). Context from the whole study: Samples from collaborators originated in the United States, Italy and Spain and spanned both the acute and convalescent phases of COVID-19. Where available, HLA class I and class II types were taken from metadata supplied by the sample provider and were not determined by assay-based typing. The dataset comprised deeply sampled blood TCRbeta repertoires from subjects exposed to, actively infected with, or recovered from COVID-19. The samples were drawn from two sources: the first 160 participants of the ongoing ImmuneRACE study, and approximately 1,300 subjects contributed by 6 global collaborators. The material from the prospective study consisted of cDNA or gDNA derived from T cells, B-cell-depleted T cells, or PBMCs. A de-identified subject ID, COVID-19 status, age in years and sex were almost always included in the sample metadata. The repertoires were released in a freely available public database meant as a resource for research on the immune response to SARS-CoV-2.

Reading from cysteine to phenylalanine, the CDR3 counts 11 amino acids. CDR3 DNA is the only sequence kept; it has 33 bases, read in frame from the first base. Sequences SQVTM (CDR1) and ANQGSEA (CDR2) are obtained from the germline V gene. V ends up 4 bases short and J 7 bases short, with an unmatched junction base count of 3. TCRbeta CDR3 regions were amplified from genomic DNA by means of the immunoSEQ Assay, a bias-controlled multiplex PCR. The study's own analysis went as follows. Nucleated cell counts per sample were estimated from amplification of reference gene primers within the assay. Sequence reads were collapsed and filtered to measure the absolute abundance of every unique TCRbeta CDR3 rearrangement. Productive Simpson clonality was computed per sample as the square root of Simpson's diversity index over productive rearrangements. The source is immuneACCESS, and TCRdb retained only in-frame sequences with V and J called. Part of the clones is not carried over; for the studies checked, unresolved V genes explain less than half of this, and the remainder is unexplained. The D gene and trimming were derived from the DNA, and the V and J assignments and clone size from that table. The sample records about 250,000 clones, around 90% of which are singletons. The leading ten clones occupy over 2.5% of the sample.

Results the study describes overall, beyond this receptor: The amount of clinical and demographic metadata varied by source and participant and was provided uncurated.

The rearranged segments are TRBV29-1 and TRBJ1-2; TRBD1 fits 7 bases in the junction. The sample was PBMCs or T cells enriched from blood (not recorded which). The receptor's source is a woman between 35 and 50 years old who had been exposed to COVID-19. The sequence in DNA is TGCAGCGTTGCCGACAGGGTTGGCTACACCTTC. This encodes CSVADRVGYTF.